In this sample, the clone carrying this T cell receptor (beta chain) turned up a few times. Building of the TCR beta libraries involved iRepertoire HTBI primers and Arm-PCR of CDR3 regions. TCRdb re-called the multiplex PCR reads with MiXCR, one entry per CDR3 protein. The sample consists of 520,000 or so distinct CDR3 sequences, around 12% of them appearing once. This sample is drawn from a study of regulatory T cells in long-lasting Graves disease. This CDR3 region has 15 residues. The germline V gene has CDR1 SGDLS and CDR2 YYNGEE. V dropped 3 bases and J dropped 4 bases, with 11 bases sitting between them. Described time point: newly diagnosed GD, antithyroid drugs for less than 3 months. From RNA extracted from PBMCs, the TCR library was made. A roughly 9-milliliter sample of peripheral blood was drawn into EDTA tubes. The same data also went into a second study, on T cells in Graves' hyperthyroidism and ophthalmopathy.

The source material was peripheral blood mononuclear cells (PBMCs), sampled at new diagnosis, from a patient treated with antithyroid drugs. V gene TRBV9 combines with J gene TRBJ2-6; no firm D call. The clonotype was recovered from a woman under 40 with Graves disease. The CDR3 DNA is TGTGCCAGCAGCGCCCCTATGGTAGGGGCCAACGTCCTGACTTTC. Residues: CASSAPMVGANVLTF.